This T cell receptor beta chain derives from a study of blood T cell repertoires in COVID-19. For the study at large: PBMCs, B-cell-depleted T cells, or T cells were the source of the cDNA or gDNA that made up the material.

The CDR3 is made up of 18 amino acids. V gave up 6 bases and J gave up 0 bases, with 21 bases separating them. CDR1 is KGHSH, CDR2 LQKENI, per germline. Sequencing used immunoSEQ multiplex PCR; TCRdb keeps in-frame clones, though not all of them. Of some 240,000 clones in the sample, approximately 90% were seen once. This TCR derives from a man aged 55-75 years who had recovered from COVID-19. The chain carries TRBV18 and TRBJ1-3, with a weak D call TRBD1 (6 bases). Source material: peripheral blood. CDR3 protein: CASSPNPGQPGSGNTIYF. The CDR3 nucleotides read TGTGCCAGCTCCCCTAACCCTGGACAGCCAGGCTCTGGAAACACCATATATTTT.